This T cell receptor beta chain was captured in a study of T cell responses to AZD1222 COVID-19 vaccine. Overall study findings and caveats: CD4 TCRs covered the whole spike, strongest at regions 160-218 and 743-854. All repertoire sampling was performed exclusively after the peak T cell response.

Of note for this clone: Its antigen remains unidentified.

V shed 4 bases, J shed 8 bases, and the junction held 5 bases outside the gene matches. The CDR3 has 16 residues. Looked up from germline, CDR1 is LGHDT and CDR2 is YNNKEL (reference sequence). Libraries were prepared by immunoSEQ multiplex PCR; TCRdb keeps only in-frame clonotypes and omits some of them. The table has 200,000 or so clones, over 80% seen once; the top ten hold roughly a tenth. The chain carries TRBV3-1 (or the pseudogene TRBV3-2) and TRBJ2-1, with 16 bases that match TRBD2. This TCR was recovered from an adult in good health. The starting material was peripheral blood, obtained on day 0 of AZD1222 vaccination. The CDR3 protein is CASSLGTSGGGDEQFF. The CDR3 DNA is TGTGCCAGCAGCCTCGGGACTAGCGGGGGGGGTGATGAGCAGTTCTTC.